This T cell receptor (beta chain) was observed in a study of molecular identifiers for immune sequencing clone quantification. The V gene end was trimmed by 9 bases and the J gene end by 5 bases; junction bases not matched to a gene: 8. The germline V gene has CDR1 LNHDA and CDR2 SQIVND (reference sequence). The CDR3 is 14 amino acids. In its sample, this clonotype was seen many times. Generation of bulk TCR libraries relied on previously described methods and listed TCR primers. TCRdb analysed the PCR reads with MiXCR anew, one entry per CDR3 protein. The table lists around 300,000 distinct CDR3 sequences, under 25% of them singletons.

The receptor comes from a human donor in good health. Some libraries in this study had Jurkat cell RNA spiked in. This chain joins TRBV19 and TRBJ1-5; TRBD1 matches 9 bases. The sample consisted of naive CD8+ T cells from blood, with Jurkat cell RNA spiked in. As for subset: FACS-sorted CD8+CD4-CCR7+CD45RA+ naive T cells. The CDR3 loop reads CASLQQGADQPQHF. CDR3 in DNA: TGTGCCAGCCTACAACAGGGGGCGGATCAGCCCCAGCATTTT.